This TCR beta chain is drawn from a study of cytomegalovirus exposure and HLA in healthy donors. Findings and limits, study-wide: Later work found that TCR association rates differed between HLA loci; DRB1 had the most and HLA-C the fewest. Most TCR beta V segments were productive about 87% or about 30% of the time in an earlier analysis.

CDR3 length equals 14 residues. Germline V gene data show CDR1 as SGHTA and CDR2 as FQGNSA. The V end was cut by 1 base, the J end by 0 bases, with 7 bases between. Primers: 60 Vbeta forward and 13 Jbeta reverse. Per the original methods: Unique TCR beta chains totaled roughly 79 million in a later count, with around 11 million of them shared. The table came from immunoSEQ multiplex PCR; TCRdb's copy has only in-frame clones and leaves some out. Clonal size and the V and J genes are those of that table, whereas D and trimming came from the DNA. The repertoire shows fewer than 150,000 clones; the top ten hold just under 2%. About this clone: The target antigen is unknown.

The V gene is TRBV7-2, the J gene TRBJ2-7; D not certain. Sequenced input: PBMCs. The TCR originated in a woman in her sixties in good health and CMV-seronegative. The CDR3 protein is CASSLGFYSYEQYF. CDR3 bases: TGTGCCAGCAGCTTAGGGTTCTACTCCTACGAGCAGTACTTC.